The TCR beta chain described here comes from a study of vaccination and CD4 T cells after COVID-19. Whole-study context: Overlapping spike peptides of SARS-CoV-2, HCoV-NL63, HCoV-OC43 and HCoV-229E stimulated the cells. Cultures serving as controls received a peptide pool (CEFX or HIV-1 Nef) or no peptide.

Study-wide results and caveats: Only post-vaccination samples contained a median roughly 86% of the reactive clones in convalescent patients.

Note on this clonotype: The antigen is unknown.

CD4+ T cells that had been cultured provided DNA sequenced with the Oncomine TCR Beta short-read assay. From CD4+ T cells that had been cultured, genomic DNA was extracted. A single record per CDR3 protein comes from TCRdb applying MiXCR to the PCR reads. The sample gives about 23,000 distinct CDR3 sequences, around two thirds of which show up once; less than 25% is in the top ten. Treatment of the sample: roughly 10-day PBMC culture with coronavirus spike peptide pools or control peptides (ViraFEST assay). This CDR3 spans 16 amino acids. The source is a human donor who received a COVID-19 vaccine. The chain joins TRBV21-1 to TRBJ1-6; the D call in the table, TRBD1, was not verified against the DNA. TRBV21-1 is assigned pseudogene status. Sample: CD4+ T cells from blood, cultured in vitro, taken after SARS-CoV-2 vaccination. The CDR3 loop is CASSKVGVSYNSPLHF. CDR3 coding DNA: TGTGCCAGCAGCAAAGTAGGGGTGTCCTATAATTCACCCCTCCACTTT.